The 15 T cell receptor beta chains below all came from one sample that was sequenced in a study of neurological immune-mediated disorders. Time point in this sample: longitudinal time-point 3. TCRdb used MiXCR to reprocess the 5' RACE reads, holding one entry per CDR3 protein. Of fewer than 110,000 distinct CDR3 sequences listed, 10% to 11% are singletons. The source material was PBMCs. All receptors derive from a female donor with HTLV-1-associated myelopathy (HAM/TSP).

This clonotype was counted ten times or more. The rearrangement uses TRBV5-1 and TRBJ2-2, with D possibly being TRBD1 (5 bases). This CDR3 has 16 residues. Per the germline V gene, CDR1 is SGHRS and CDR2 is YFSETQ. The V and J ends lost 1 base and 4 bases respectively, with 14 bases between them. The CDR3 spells CASSLSAGRTTGELFF. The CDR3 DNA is TGCGCCAGCAGCTTGTCGGCAGGGCGGACCACCGGGGAGCTGTTTTTT.

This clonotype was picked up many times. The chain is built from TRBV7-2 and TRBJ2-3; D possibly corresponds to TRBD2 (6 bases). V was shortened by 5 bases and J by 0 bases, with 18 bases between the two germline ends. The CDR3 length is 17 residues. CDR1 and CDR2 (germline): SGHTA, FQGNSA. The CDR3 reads CASSLTLAEGSTDTQYF. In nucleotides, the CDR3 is TGTGCCAGCAGCCTCACCTTAGCGGAGGGGAGCACAGATACGCAGTATTTT.

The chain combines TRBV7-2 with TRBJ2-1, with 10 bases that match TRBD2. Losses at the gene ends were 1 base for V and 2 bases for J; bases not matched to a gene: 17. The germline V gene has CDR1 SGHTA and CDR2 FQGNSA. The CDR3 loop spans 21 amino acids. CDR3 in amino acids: CASSLVPQGEVAGGPYNEQFF. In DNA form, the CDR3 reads TGTGCCAGCAGCTTAGTCCCTCAGGGGGAGGTAGCGGGGGGCCCCTACAATGAGCAGTTCTTC. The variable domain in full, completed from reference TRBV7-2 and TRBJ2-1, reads GAGVSQSPSNKVTEKGKDVELRCDPISGHTALYWYRQSLGQGLEFLIYFQGNSAPDKSGLPSDRFSAERTGGSVSTLTIQRTQQEDSAVYLCASSLVPQGEVAGGPYNEQFFGPGTRLTVL.

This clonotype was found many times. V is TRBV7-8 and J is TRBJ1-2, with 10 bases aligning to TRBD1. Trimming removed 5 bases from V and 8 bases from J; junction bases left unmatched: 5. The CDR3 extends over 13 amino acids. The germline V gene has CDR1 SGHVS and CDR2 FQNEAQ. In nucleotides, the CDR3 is TGTGCCAGCAGCGACAGGGGGCGTGAAGGCTACACCTTC. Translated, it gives CASSDRGREGYTF. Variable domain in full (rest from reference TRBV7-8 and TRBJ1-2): GAGVSQSPRYKVAKRGQDVALRCDPISGHVSLFWYQQALGQGPEFLTYFQNEAQLDKSGLPSDRFFAERPEGSVSTLKIQRTQQEDSAVYLCASSDRGREGYTFGSGTRLTVV.

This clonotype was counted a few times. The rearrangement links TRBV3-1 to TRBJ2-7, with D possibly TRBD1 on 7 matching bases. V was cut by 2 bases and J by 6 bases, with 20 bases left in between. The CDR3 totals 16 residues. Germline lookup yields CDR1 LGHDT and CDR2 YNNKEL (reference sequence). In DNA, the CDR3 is TGTGCCAGCAGCCAATGGAGGGGGCCGGAAGGGGGCGAGCAGTACTTC. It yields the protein CASSQWRGPEGGEQYF.

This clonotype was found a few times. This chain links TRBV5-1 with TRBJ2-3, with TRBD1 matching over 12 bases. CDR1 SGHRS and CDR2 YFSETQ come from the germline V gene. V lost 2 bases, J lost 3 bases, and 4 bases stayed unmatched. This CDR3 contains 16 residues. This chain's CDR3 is CASSFGGQGATDTQYF. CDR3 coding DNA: TGCGCCAGCAGCTTTGGGGGACAGGGGGCTACAGATACGCAGTATTTT.

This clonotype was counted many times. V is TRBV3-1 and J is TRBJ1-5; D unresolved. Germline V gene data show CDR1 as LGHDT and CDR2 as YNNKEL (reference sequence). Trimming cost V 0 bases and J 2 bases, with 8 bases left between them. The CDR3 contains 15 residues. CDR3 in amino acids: CASSQDLGGNQPQHF. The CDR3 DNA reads TGTGCCAGCAGCCAAGATCTCGGGGGCAATCAGCCCCAGCATTTT.

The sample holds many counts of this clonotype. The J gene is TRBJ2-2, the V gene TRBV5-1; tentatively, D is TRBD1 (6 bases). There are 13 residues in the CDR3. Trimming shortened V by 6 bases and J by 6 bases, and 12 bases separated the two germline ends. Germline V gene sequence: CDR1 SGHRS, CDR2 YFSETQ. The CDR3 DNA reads TGCGCCAGCACAGGGGCCTTCCCCGGGGAGCTGTTTTTT. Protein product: CASTGAFPGELFF.

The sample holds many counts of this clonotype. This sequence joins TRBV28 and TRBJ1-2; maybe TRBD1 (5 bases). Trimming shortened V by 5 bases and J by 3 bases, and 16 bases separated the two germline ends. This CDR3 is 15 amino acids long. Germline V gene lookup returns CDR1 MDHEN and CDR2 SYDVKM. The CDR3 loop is CASSAGAGEYYGYTF. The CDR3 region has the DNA TGTGCCAGCAGTGCTGGGGCGGGGGAATACTATGGCTACACCTTC.

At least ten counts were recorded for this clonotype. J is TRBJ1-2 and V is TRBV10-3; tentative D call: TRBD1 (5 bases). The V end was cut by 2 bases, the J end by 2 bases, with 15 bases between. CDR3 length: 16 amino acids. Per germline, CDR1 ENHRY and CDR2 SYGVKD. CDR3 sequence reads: CAISELRKEGNYGYTF. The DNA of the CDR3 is TGTGCCATCAGTGAGCTGAGGAAAGAGGGGAACTATGGCTACACCTTC.

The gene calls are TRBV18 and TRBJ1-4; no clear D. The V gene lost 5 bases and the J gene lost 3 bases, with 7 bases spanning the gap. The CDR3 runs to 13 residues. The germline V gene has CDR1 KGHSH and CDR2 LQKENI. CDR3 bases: TGTGCCAGCTCAACCGACCCTAATGAAAAACTGTTTTTT. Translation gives CASSTDPNEKLFF.

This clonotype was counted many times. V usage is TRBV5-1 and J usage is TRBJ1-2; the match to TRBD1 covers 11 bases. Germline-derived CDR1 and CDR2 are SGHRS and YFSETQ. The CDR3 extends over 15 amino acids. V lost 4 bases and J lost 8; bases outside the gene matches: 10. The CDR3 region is CASSPLGQGARGYTF. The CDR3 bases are TGCGCCAGCAGCCCTCTAGGACAGGGGGCGCGGGGCTACACCTTC.

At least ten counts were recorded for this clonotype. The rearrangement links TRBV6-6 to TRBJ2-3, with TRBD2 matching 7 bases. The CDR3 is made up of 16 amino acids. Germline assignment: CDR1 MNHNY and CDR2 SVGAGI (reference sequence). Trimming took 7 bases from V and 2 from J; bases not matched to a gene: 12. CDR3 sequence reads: CASTQRAGENTDTQYF. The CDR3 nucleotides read TGTGCCAGCACCCAGAGGGCGGGGGAAAACACAGATACGCAGTATTTT.

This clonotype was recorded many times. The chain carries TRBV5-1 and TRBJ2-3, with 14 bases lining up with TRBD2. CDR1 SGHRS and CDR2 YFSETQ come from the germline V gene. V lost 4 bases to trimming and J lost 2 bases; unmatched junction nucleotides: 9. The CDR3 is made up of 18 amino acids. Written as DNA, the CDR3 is TGCGCCAGCAGCCCGGGACTAGCGGGGGCCCTATCCACAGATACGCAGTATTTT. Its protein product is CASSPGLAGALSTDTQYF.

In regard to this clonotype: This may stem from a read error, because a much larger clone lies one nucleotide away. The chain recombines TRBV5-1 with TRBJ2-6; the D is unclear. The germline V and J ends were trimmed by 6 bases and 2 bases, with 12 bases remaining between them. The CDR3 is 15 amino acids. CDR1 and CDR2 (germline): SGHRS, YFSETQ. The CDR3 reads CASNPSGTGANVLTF. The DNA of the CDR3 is TGCGCCAGCAATCCGTCTGGGACTGGGGCCAACGTCCTGACTTTC. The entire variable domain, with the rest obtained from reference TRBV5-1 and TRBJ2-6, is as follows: KAGVTQTPRYLIKTRGQQVTLSCSPISGHRSVSWYQQTPGQGLQFLFEYFSETQRNKGNFPGRFSGRQFSNSRSEMNVSTLELGDSALYLCASNPSGTGANVLTFGAGSRLTVL.